This TCR beta chain was captured by sequencing in a study of CXCR3-negative and CXCR3-positive naive CD8 T cells. Using triplicate sorts, some 300,000 cells were collected each time from every CD8+ T cell subset. Naive CD8+ T cells had a CD45RO-CCR7+CD27+CD95- phenotype. Study-level findings and limits: Memory CD8+ cells had much lower diversity, and both naive subsets had comparably high diversity.

Points on this clonotype: Its antigen is unidentified.

This CDR3 is built from 16 residues. CDR1 LNHNV and CDR2 YYDKDF come from the germline V gene (reference sequence). With UMI labels, 5' RACE was used to prepare the TRB cDNA libraries. TCRdb reprocessed the 5' RACE reads and stores each CDR3 protein as one record, lacking DNA. Its table records about 130,000 distinct CDR3 sequences. The sequencing sample was made of naive CXCR3- CD8+ T cells from blood. Subset: CD45RO-CCR7+CD27+CD95- naive CD8+ T cells lacking CXCR3 (TNR3-). This rearrangement joins TRBV15 to TRBJ2-3; as DNA is missing, the TRBD2 call by TCRdb cannot be tested. The source of this sequence is a human donor in good health. Some clones in this sample may be carry-over from other donors' samples. CDR3 sequence: CATSRERALYTDTQYF.